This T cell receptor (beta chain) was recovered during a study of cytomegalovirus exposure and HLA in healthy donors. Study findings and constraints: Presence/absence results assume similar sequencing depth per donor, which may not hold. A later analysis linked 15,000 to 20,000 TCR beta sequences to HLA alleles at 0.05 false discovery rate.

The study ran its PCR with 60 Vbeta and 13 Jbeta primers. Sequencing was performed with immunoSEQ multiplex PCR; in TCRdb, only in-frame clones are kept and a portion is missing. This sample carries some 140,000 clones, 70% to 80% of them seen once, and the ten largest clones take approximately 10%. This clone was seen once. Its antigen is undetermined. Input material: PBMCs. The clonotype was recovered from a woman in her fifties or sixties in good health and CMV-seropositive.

The CDR3 protein is CASRTSGGDTQYF. The CDR3 coding sequence is TGTGCCAGTAGGACTAGCGGGGGTGATACGCAGTATTTT. V usage is TRBV19 and J usage is TRBJ2-3; TRBD2 agrees at 12 bases. This CDR3 contains 13 residues. With 6 bases clipped from V and 6 bases from J, the junction kept 1 base outside the gene matches. The germline gives CDR1 LNHDA, CDR2 SQIVND (reference sequence).